The 16 T cell receptor beta chains given below trace back to one sample, sequenced in a study of T cells in Graves' hyperthyroidism and ophthalmopathy. Amplified TCR beta CDR3 regions derived from RNA transcripts. The TCR CDR3 first-round RT-PCR relied on the HTBI primer set. TCRdb reprocessed the multiplex PCR reads with MiXCR, giving one entry per CDR3 protein. The sample carries around 340,000 distinct CDR3 sequences, roughly 20% recorded once. The sample was blood. These receptors were obtained from a woman between 40 and 50 years old with Graves' ophthalmopathy.

This clonotype was counted many times. The V call is TRBV29-1, the J call TRBJ1-2; D might be TRBD1 (5 bases). Per the germline V gene, CDR1 is SQVTM and CDR2 is ANQGSEA. The V and J ends lost 3 bases and 8 bases respectively, with 16 bases between them. The CDR3 loop spans 13 amino acids. Here the CDR3 DNA reads TGCAGCGTTGATGTTACGGGGGGAGGAGGCTACACCTTC. This sequence encodes CSVDVTGGGGYTF.

This clonotype has only a few counts. This chain links TRBV3-1 with TRBJ1-2; D not resolved. Trimming cost V 4 bases and J 3 bases, with 15 bases left between them. Germline V gene data show CDR1 as LGHDT and CDR2 as YNNKEL (reference sequence). CDR3 length: 15 residues. CDR3 bases: TGTGCCAGCAGCCCGGGCCAACTACACCACTATGGCTACACCTTC. This encodes CASSPGQLHHYGYTF.

This sequence joins TRBV12-3 or TRBV12-4 and TRBJ2-7, with D possibly being TRBD1 or TRBD2 (5 bases each). The CDR3 is 12 residues long. Trimming shortened V by 6 bases and J by 6 bases, and 12 bases separated the two germline ends. The CDR3 protein is CASSGAACEQYF. CDR3 DNA sequence: TGTGCCAGCAGCGGGGCCGCCTGCGAGCAGTACTTC.

V is TRBV28 and J is TRBJ1-6; the D is unclear. Germline V gives CDR1 MDHEN, CDR2 SYDVKM. The ends were cut back, 7 bases at V and 4 bases at J, with 11 bases in the middle. The CDR3 loop spans 14 amino acids. Written as DNA, the CDR3 is TGTGCCAGCAACCGAACGACATATAATTCACCCCTCCACTTT. Its protein is CASNRTTYNSPLHF.

CDR3 sequence reads: CASSAVPGHLNTEAFF. For the CDR3, the DNA is TGTGCCAGCAGCGCAGTCCCCGGACACTTGAACACTGAAGCTTTCTTT. The chain is built from TRBV7-8 and TRBJ1-1; D may be TRBD1 (5 bases). This CDR3 comprises 16 residues. Deletions cut 5 bases from V and 0 bases from J, with 16 bases between. The V gene's germline CDR1 is SGHVS and CDR2 FQNEAQ.

This clonotype came up many times. The genes are TRBV6-1 and TRBJ2-7; possibly TRBD2 for D (6 bases). The CDR3 has 14 residues. Between the trimmed V and J ends, which lost 6 bases and 5 bases, there was a span of 17 bases. Germline V lookup: CDR1 MNHNS, CDR2 SASEGT. DNA for the CDR3: TGTGCCAGCAGCAGACGGAGGGAAGTGGACGAGCAGTACTTC. It codes for CASSRRREVDEQYF.

The table lists this clonotype with many counts. This CDR3 reads CASSSTGSTEAFF. In DNA, the CDR3 is TGTGCCAGCAGTTCGACAGGGTCCACTGAAGCTTTCTTT. The chain has TRBV7-3 and TRBJ1-1, with 7 positions matching TRBD1. This CDR3 contains 13 residues. Per germline, CDR1 SGHTA and CDR2 FQGTGA. The J segment lost 4 bases and the V segment lost 6 bases, leaving 5 bases of the junction unmatched. Full variable domain (outside the CDR3, taken from reference TRBV7-3 and TRBJ1-1): GAGVSQTPSNKVTEKGKYVELRCDPISGHTALYWYRQSLGQGPEFLIYFQGTGAADDSGLPNDRFFAVRPEGSVSTLKIQRTERGDSAVYLCASSSTGSTEAFFGQGTRLTVV.

This clonotype was counted ten times or more. V and J are TRBV20-1 and TRBJ2-7; 16 bases agree with TRBD2. This CDR3 is 17 amino acids long. Trimming took 3 bases from V and 7 from J; bases not matched to a gene: 12. Germline assignment: CDR1 DFQATT and CDR2 SNEGSKA (reference sequence). The CDR3 protein is CSASPGLAGGPGGEQYF. The CDR3 DNA reads TGCAGTGCTAGTCCGGGACTAGCGGGAGGGCCAGGCGGGGAGCAGTACTTC.

Many counts were recorded for this clonotype. The chain joins TRBV27 to TRBJ1-5; 7 bases agree with TRBD1. V was clipped by 6 bases and J by 5 bases; unmatched bases: 10. This CDR3 contains 15 residues. Germline V lookup: CDR1 MNHEY, CDR2 SMNVEV (reference sequence). The CDR3 bases are TGTGCCAGCAGCCGTAAACCCGGGACAGATCAGCCCCAGCATTTT. It yields the protein CASSRKPGTDQPQHF.

This clonotype was recorded at least ten times. The chain recombines TRBV6-2 or TRBV6-3 with TRBJ1-1, with D possibly matching TRBD1 (5 bases). CDR3 size: 12 residues. Trimming left V 5 bases short and J 9 bases short, with 13 bases between. CDR1 is MNHEY, CDR2 SVGEGT, per germline. CDR3 in amino acids: CASSMTGRKAFF. The CDR3 nucleotides read TGTGCCAGCAGTATGACGGGGCGGAAAGCTTTCTTT.

The sample holds many counts of this clonotype. V and J are TRBV19 and TRBJ2-2, with 9 bases that match TRBD2. V was clipped by 6 bases and J by 1 base; unmatched bases: 9. CDR3 length: 17 amino acids. Germline V lookup: CDR1 LNHDA, CDR2 SQIVND (reference sequence). This chain's CDR3 is CASSDLGLALNTGELFF. CDR3 bases: TGTGCCAGTAGCGACCTGGGACTAGCTTTGAACACCGGGGAGCTGTTTTTT.

This clonotype was seen more than once but under ten times. The chain carries TRBV7-2 and TRBJ2-1, with D possibly being TRBD2 (7 bases). Per germline, CDR1 SGHTA and CDR2 FQGNSA. The CDR3 runs to 13 residues. The V end was cut by 3 bases, the J end by 12 bases, with 15 bases between. The CDR3 spells CASSLKGGYTQFF. In DNA form, the CDR3 reads TGTGCCAGCAGCTTGAAGGGGGGGTATACGCAGTTCTTC.

This clonotype was recorded many times. CDR3 nucleotides: TGTGCCAGCGGGCCCGAGAGCTCCGATTACACCGGGGAGCTGTTTTTT. It codes for CASGPESSDYTGELFF. This chain connects TRBV2 to TRBJ2-2; D not certain. The CDR3 runs to 16 residues. The V and J ends lost 8 bases and 3 bases respectively, with 19 bases between them. The germline CDR1 and CDR2 sequences are SNHLY and FYNNEI.

This chain links TRBV20-1 with TRBJ1-6, with unresolved D. CDR1 DFQATT and CDR2 SNEGSKA come from the germline V gene (reference sequence). The CDR3 spans 15 residues. The V gene lost 3 bases and the J gene lost 5 bases, with 14 bases spanning the gap. The CDR3 reads CSASEQPLHNSPLHF. The CDR3, as DNA: TGCAGTGCTAGTGAACAGCCTCTGCATAATTCACCCCTCCACTTT.

This clonotype was seen many times. This chain links TRBV28 with TRBJ2-7; weak D call: TRBD2 (5 bases). V was trimmed by 7 bases and J by 2 bases, leaving 18 bases between them. The CDR3 spans 15 residues. CDR1 and CDR2 (germline): MDHEN, SYDVKM. The CDR3 bases are TGTGCCAGCATTTCGTCCGCAGGAGGCCCCTACGAGCAGTACTTC. Encoded protein: CASISSAGGPYEQYF.

At least ten counts were recorded for this clonotype. This chain joins TRBV20-1 and TRBJ1-1; the D gene is possibly TRBD1 (6 bases). The CDR3 is made up of 14 amino acids. The ends were cut back, 4 bases at V and 4 bases at J, with 16 bases in the middle. In germline, CDR1 is DFQATT, CDR2 SNEGSKA (reference sequence). CDR3 in DNA: TGCAGTGCTAACCCAGGGGTCCTTTCCACTGAAGCTTTCTTT. This codes for CSANPGVLSTEAFF.